The TCR beta chain described here comes from a study of early T cells in non-severe SARS-CoV-2 infection. Study-wide background: Bulk RNA from unsorted whole blood was sequenced; chains were unpaired. Study-wide points: Anti-spike CD8 responses were favored by VDJdb matching, which missed private and CD4 specificities.

Individual cDNA molecules were tagged with unique molecular identifiers, the study reported. MiXCR, applied by TCRdb to the 5' RACE reads, yields one record per CDR3 protein. In the table there are over 95,000 distinct CDR3 sequences, over 15% of which are singletons. The V gene lost 1 base and the J gene lost 0 bases, with 9 bases spanning the gap. CDR3 length equals 15 residues. Germline V lookup: CDR1 LGHNA, CDR2 YSLEER. The table lists this clonotype with a few counts. The antigen remains undetermined. The TCR comes from an adult who was a healthcare worker with PCR-confirmed SARS-CoV-2 infection or an uninfected control (not recorded which). The sequencing sample was made of whole blood. This chain joins TRBV4-3 and TRBJ1-1, with no clear D. In DNA form, the CDR3 reads TGCGCCAGCAGCCAAGGCAGGCTCATGAACACTGAAGCTTTCTTT. It codes for CASSQGRLMNTEAFF.